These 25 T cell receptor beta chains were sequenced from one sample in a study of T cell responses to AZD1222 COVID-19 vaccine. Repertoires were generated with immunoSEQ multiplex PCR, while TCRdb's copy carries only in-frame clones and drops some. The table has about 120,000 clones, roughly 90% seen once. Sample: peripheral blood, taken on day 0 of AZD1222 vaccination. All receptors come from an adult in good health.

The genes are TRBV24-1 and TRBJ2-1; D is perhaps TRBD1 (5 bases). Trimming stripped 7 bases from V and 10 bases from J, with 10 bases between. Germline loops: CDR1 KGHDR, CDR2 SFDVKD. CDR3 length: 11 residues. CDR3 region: CATSLDREQFF. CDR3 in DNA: TGTGCCACCAGCCTAGACAGAGAGCAGTTCTTC.

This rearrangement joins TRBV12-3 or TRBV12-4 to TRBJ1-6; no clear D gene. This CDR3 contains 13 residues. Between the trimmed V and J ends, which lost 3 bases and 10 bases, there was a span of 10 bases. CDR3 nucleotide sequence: TGTGCCAGCAGTTTCGGGGTAGAATCACCCCTCCACTTT. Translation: CASSFGVESPLHF.

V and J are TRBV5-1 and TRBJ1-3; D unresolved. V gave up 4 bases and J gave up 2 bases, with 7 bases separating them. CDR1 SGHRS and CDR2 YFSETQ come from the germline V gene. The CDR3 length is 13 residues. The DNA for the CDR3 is TGCGCCAGCAGCACCAACGCTGGAAACACCATATATTTT. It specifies CASSTNAGNTIYF. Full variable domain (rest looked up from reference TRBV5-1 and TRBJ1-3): KAGVTQTPRYLIKTRGQQVTLSCSPISGHRSVSWYQQTPGQGLQFLFEYFSETQRNKGNFPGRFSGRQFSNSRSEMNVSTLELGDSALYLCASSTNAGNTIYFGEGSWLTVV.

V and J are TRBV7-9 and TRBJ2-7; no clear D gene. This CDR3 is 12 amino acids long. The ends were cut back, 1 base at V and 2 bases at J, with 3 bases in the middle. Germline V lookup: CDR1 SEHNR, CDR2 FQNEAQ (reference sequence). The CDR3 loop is CASSLGAYEQYF. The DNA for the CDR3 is TGTGCCAGCAGCTTAGGCGCCTACGAGCAGTACTTC.

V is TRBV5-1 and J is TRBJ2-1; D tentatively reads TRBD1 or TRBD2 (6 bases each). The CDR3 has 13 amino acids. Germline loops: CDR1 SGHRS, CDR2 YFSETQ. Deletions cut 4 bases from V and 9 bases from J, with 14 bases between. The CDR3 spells CASSLRGQTEQFF. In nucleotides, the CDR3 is TGCGCCAGCAGCCTCCGGGGGCAGACTGAGCAGTTCTTC.

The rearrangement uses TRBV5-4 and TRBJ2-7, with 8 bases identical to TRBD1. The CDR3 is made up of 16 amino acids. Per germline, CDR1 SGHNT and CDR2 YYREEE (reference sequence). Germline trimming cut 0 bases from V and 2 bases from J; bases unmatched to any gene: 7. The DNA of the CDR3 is TGTGCCAGCAGCTTGGGGGGACAGGTTCTTCCCTACGAGCAGTACTTC. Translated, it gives CASSLGGQVLPYEQYF.

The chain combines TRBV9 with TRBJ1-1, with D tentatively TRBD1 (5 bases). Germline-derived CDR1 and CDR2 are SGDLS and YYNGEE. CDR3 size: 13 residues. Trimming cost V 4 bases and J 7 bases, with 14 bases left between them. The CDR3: CASSPPRAVEAFF. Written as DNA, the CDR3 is TGTGCCAGCAGCCCCCCCAGGGCAGTTGAAGCTTTCTTT.

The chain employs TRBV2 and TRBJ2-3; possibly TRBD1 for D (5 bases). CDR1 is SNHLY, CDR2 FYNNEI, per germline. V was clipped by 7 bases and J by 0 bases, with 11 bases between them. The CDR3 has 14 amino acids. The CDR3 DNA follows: TGTGCCAGCACCTTTGGGGCTAGCACAGATACGCAGTATTTT. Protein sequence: CASTFGASTDTQYF.

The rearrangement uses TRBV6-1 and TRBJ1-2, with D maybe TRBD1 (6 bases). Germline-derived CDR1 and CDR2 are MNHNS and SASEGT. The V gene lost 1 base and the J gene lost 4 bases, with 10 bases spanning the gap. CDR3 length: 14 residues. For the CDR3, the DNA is TGTGCCAGCAGTGAAGGGACAGAGTTCTATGGCTACACCTTC. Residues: CASSEGTEFYGYTF.

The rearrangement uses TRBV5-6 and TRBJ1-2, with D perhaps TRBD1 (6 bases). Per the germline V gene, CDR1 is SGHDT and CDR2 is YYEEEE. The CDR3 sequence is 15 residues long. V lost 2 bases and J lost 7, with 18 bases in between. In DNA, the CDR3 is TGTGCCAGCAGCTTCCGATCGTGGGGGCCCGGTGGCTACACCTTC. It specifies CASSFRSWGPGGYTF.

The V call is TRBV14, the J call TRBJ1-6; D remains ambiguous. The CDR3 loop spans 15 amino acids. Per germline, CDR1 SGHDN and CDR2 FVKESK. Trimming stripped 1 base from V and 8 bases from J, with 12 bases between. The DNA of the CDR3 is TGTGCCAGCAGCCAAGTTGCGGGTGGTTATTCACCCCTCCACTTT. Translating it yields CASSQVAGGYSPLHF.

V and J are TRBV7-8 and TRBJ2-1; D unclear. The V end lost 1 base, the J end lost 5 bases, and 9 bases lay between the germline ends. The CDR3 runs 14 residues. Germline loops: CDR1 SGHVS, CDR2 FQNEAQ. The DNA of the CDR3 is TGTGCCAGCAGCTTAGGTGGAAGACACAATGAGCAGTTCTTC. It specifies CASSLGGRHNEQFF.

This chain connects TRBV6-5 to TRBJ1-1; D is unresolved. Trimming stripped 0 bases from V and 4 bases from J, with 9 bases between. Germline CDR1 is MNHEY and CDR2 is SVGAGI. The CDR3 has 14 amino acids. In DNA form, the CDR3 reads TGTGCCAGCAGTTACTCGAGGTCGGTCACTGAAGCTTTCTTT. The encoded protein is CASSYSRSVTEAFF.

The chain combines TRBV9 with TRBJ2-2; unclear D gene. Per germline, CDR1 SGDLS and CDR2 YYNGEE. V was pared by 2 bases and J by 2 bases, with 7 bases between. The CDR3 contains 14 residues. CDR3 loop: CASSVRANTGELFF. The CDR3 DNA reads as TGTGCCAGCAGCGTGAGAGCCAACACCGGGGAGCTGTTTTTT.

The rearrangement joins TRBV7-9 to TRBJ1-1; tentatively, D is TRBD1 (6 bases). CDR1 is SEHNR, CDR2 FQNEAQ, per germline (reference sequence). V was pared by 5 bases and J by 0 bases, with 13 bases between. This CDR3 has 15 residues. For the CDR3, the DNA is TGTGCCAGCAGCCCATCGCAGGGGCTGAACACTGAAGCTTTCTTT. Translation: CASSPSQGLNTEAFF.

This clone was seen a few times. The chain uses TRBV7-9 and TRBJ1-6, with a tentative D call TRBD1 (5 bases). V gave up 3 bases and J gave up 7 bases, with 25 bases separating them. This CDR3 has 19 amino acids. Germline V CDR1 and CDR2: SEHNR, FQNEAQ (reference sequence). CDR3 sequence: CASSFSRFPVGTRNSPLHF. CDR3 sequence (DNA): TGTGCCAGCAGCTTCTCTAGGTTTCCGGTCGGGACCCGAAATTCACCCCTCCACTTT.

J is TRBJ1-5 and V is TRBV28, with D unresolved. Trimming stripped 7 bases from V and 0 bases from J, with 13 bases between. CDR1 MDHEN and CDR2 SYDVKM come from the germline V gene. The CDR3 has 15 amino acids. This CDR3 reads CASITSEYSNQPQHF. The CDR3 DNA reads TGTGCCAGCATCACCTCAGAGTATAGCAATCAGCCCCAGCATTTT.

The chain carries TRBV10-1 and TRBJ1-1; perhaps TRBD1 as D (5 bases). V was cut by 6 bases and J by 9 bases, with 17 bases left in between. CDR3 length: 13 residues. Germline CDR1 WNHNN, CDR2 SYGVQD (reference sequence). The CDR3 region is CASSLNLAGKAFF. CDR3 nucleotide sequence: TGCGCCAGCAGCCTCAACCTGGCAGGGAAAGCTTTCTTT.

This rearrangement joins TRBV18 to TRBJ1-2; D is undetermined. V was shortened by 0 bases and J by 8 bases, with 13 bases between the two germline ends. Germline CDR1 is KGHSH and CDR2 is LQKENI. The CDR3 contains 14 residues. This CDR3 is CASSPPIRLGGYTF. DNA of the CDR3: TGTGCCAGCTCACCACCGATAAGGCTTGGCGGCTACACCTTC. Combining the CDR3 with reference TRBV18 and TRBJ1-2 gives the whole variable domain NAGVMQNPRHLVRRRGQEARLRCSPMKGHSHVYWYRQLPEEGLKFMVYLQKENIIDESGMPKERFSAEFPKEGPSILRIQQVVRGDSAAYFCASSPPIRLGGYTFGSGTRLTVV.

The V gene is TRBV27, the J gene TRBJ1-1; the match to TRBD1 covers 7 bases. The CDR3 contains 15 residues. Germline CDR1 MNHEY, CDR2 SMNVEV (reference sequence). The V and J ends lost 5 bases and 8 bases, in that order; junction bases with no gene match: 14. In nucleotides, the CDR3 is TGTGCCAGCAGTGAGAGGACAGGCAACCCGACAGAAGCTTTCTTT. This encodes CASSERTGNPTEAFF.

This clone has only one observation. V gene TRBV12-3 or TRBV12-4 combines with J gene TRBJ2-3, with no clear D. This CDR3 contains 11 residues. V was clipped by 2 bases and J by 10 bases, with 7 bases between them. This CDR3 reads CASSLTKAQYF. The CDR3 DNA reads TGTGCCAGCAGTTTAACTAAGGCGCAGTATTTT.

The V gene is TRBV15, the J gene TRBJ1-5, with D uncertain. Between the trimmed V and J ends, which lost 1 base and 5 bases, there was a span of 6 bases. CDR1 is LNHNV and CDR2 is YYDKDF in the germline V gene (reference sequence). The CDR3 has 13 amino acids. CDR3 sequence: CATSRGLDQPQHF. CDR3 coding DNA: TGTGCCACCAGCAGAGGGCTAGATCAGCCCCAGCATTTT.

The DNA for the CDR3 is TGTGCCAGCAGGAGCATAACGGGGCGAGGCGAGCAGTACTTC. It translates to CASRSITGRGEQYF. The chain employs TRBV7-9 and TRBJ2-7; D is possibly TRBD1 or TRBD2 (5 bases each). The germline V gene encodes CDR1 SEHNR and CDR2 FQNEAQ (reference sequence). The CDR3 is made up of 14 amino acids. Trimming cost V 6 bases and J 6 bases, with 18 bases left between them.

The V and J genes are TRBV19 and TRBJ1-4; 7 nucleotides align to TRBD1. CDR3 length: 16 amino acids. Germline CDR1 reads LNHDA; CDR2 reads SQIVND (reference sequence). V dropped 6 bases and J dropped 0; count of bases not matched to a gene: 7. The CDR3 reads CASSGQDYATNEKLFF. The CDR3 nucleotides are TGTGCCAGTAGCGGACAGGATTATGCAACTAATGAAAAACTGTTTTTT.

The CDR3 here is CATSREKGDGHSYNSPLHF. CDR3 in DNA: TGTGCCACCAGCAGGGAGAAAGGCGACGGCCACTCCTATAATTCACCCCTCCACTTT. This chain uses TRBV15 with TRBJ1-6; D ambiguous. Germline assignment: CDR1 LNHNV and CDR2 YYDKDF (reference sequence). V was pared by 3 bases and J by 0 bases, with 18 bases between. The CDR3 has 19 amino acids.